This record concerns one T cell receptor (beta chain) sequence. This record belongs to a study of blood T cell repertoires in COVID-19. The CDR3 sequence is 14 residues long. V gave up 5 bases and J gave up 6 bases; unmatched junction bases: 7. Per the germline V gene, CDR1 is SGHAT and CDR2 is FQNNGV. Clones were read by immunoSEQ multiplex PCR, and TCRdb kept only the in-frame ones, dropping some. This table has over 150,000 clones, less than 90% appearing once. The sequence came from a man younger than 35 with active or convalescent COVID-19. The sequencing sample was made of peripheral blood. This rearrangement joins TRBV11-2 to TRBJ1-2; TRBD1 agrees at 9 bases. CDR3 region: CASSPTGQGHGYTF. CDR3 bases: TGTGCCAGCAGCCCGACGGGACAGGGCCATGGCTACACCTTC. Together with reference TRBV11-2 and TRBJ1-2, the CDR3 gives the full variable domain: EAGVAQSPRYKIIEKRQSVAFWCNPISGHATLYWYQQILGQGPKLLIQFQNNGVVDDSQLPKDRFSAERLKGVDSTLKIQPAKLEDSAVYLCASSPTGQGHGYTFGSGTRLTVV.